The 15 T cell receptor beta chains below come from one sample, sequenced in a study of sequential checkpoint blockade in melanoma. Described treatment: randomized to nivolumab then ipilimumab (arm A) or the reverse (arm B). Using immunoSEQ multiplex PCR, the repertoire was profiled, and TCRdb retains in-frame clones only, with some absent. The repertoire consists of 5,000 to 6,500 clones, with 15% to 20% occurring once and the leading ten covering about 16%. The material sequenced was tumor tissue (inferred from file names), taken from a patient given nivolumab and ipilimumab in sequence. These receptors all come from a human donor with melanoma.

J is TRBJ1-2 and V is TRBV19, with TRBD1 matching over 8 bases. The CDR3 is 12 residues long. Germline CDR1 and CDR2: LNHDA and SQIVND (reference sequence). After removal of 6 bases from V and 8 bases from J, the junction contained 5 bases not matched to a gene. The CDR3 sequence: CASRRTGTGYTF. The CDR3 DNA sequence: TGTGCCAGTAGGCGGACAGGGACCGGCTACACCTTC.

The genes are TRBV5-1 and TRBJ2-3; D is uncertain. CDR3 length equals 14 residues. Germline lookup yields CDR1 SGHRS and CDR2 YFSETQ. Trimming took off 0 bases at V and 2 bases at J, with 7 bases between the two ends. CDR3 loop: CASSLAVTTDTQYF. CDR3 nucleotides: TGCGCCAGCAGCTTGGCCGTGACCACAGATACGCAGTATTTT. Together with reference TRBV5-1 and TRBJ2-3, the CDR3 gives the full variable domain: KAGVTQTPRYLIKTRGQQVTLSCSPISGHRSVSWYQQTPGQGLQFLFEYFSETQRNKGNFPGRFSGRQFSNSRSEMNVSTLELGDSALYLCASSLAVTTDTQYFGPGTRLTVL.

The V call is TRBV30, the J call TRBJ1-5; TRBD1 might be the D (6 bases). Germline V gene lookup returns CDR1 GTSNPN and CDR2 SVGIG (reference sequence). The ends were cut back, 4 bases at V and 4 bases at J, with 8 bases in the middle. The CDR3 length is 12 residues. CDR3 protein: CAWKTGNQPQHF. The CDR3 coding sequence is TGTGCCTGGAAAACAGGGAATCAGCCCCAGCATTTT. The variable domain in full, with the rest retrieved from reference TRBV30 and TRBJ1-5, is SQTIHQWPATLVQPVGSPLSLECTVEGTSNPNLYWYRQAAGRGLQLLFYSVGIGQISSEVPQNLSASRPQDRQFILSSKKLLLSDSGFYLCAWKTGNQPQHFGDGTRLSIL.

This clone occurred many times. The V call is TRBV11-3, the J call TRBJ2-2, with 8 positions matching TRBD2. Germline V gene lookup returns CDR1 SGHNT and CDR2 YENEEA. The ends lost 3 bases at V and 6 bases at J; junction bases unmatched: 3. The CDR3 is 14 amino acids. The CDR3 sequence is CASSFRLASGELFF. The CDR3 DNA sequence: TGTGCCAGCAGCTTTAGACTAGCGTCCGGGGAGCTGTTTTTT.

The CDR3 region is CASSGATNEKLFF. CDR3 coding DNA: TGTGCCAGCTCAGGGGCAACTAATGAAAAACTGTTTTTT. V and J are TRBV19 and TRBJ1-4; TRBD1 is a possible D gene (6 bases). Germline assignment: CDR1 LNHDA and CDR2 SQIVND (reference sequence). The V and J ends lost 9 bases and 0 bases respectively, with 8 bases between them. The CDR3 sequence is 13 residues long. Using reference TRBV19 and TRBJ1-4 for the parts outside the CDR3, the full variable domain is DGGITQSPKYLFRKEGQNVTLSCEQNLNHDAMYWYRQDPGQGLRLIYYSQIVNDFQKGDIAEGYSVSREKKESFPLTVTSAQKNPTAFYLCASSGATNEKLFFGSGTQLSVL.

There are a few counts of this clone. The J gene is TRBJ2-7, the V gene TRBV18; D is undetermined. From germline, CDR1 is KGHSH and CDR2 LQKENI. The CDR3 contains 12 residues. V was shortened by 6 bases and J by 4 bases, with 10 bases between the two germline ends. CDR3 sequence: CASSSEMYEQYF. CDR3 nucleotides: TGTGCCAGCTCGTCTGAGATGTACGAGCAGTACTTC.

The V call is TRBV30, the J call TRBJ1-1, with D perhaps TRBD1 (6 bases). V lost 4 bases, J lost 7 bases, and 16 bases lay in between. This CDR3 spans 13 amino acids. CDR1 is GTSNPN and CDR2 is SVGIG in the germline V gene (reference sequence). The CDR3 bases are TGTGCCTGGAAAGCACAGGGAGAGGGTGAAGCTTTCTTT. Protein product: CAWKAQGEGEAFF.

The rearrangement links TRBV6-8 to TRBJ1-2; tentative D call: TRBD1 (5 bases). V was trimmed by 0 bases and J by 6 bases, leaving 11 bases between them. This CDR3 is built from 14 residues. Germline CDR1 is MNHGY and CDR2 is SAAAGT. In nucleotides, the CDR3 is TGTGCCAGCAGTTACTCGGCAGGGAGGGATGGCTACACCTTC. Its translation: CASSYSAGRDGYTF.

In this sample, this clone turned up a few times. One or more nucleotides could not be called with certainty, so the encoded amino acid is given as X. The J gene is TRBJ2-2, the V gene TRBV30; TRBD2 agrees at 9 bases. This CDR3 has 17 residues. V shed 4 bases and J 5 bases; nucleotides not matched to a gene: 14. Germline loops: CDR1 GTSNPN, CDR2 SVGIG (reference sequence). The CDR3 DNA follows: TGTGCCTGGATKGGGGTTCGCGGGGGGGCTTGGACCGGGGAGCTGTTTTTT. It codes for CAWXGVRGGAWTGELFF.

This clone was picked up many times. The chain couples TRBV11-3 to TRBJ1-1; tentative D call: TRBD1 (6 bases). From germline, CDR1 is SGHNT and CDR2 YENEEA. Trimming pared 4 bases from V and 0 bases from J, leaving 21 bases between. The CDR3 contains 18 residues. The DNA for the CDR3 is TGTGCCAGCAGCTATAGTTTCAGGGGCGCCCCGATGAACACTGAAGCTTTCTTT. As protein: CASSYSFRGAPMNTEAFF.

This chain connects TRBV10-2 to TRBJ2-4, with 7 nucleotides matching TRBD1. The germline gives CDR1 WSHSY, CDR2 SAAADI. The CDR3 covers 14 residues. The junction had 2 bases not matched to a gene; V was cut back by 4 bases and J by 2 bases. The CDR3 spells CASSGRGSKNIQYF. Here the CDR3 DNA reads TGCGCCAGCAGTGGCAGGGGGTCCAAAAACATTCAGTACTTC.

This clone appeared a few times. This rearrangement joins TRBV19 to TRBJ1-1; TRBD1 is a possible D gene (6 bases). V lost 7 bases and J lost 10, with 16 bases in between. This CDR3 comprises 12 residues. Germline V gene sequence: CDR1 LNHDA, CDR2 SQIVND (reference sequence). Written as DNA, the CDR3 is TGTGCCAGTAAAGCACAGGGCAGGGTAGCTTTCTTT. This gives the protein CASKAQGRVAFF.

This clone was observed a handful of times. CDR3 nucleotide sequence: TGTGCCAGCAGGGGGACAGCTACCTACGAGCAGTACTTC. It codes for CASRGTATYEQYF. This chain uses TRBV25-1 with TRBJ2-7; 7 nucleotides line up with TRBD1. The CDR3 totals 13 residues. V was pared by 6 bases and J by 2 bases, with 4 bases of the junction left unmatched. Germline assignment: CDR1 MGHDK and CDR2 SYGVNS.

The V gene is TRBV5-1, the J gene TRBJ1-1, with 8 bases matching TRBD1. V lost 4 bases to trimming and J lost 4 bases; unmatched junction nucleotides: 9. The CDR3 spans 15 residues. Germline loops: CDR1 SGHRS, CDR2 YFSETQ. In DNA, the CDR3 is TGCGCCAGCAGCCCCTGGACAGGGACGGGCACTGAAGCTTTCTTT. It yields the protein CASSPWTGTGTEAFF.

This clone turned up a few times. The chain is built from TRBV9 and TRBJ1-5; D unresolved. Germline CDR1 reads SGDLS; CDR2 reads YYNGEE. This CDR3 comprises 13 residues. Deletions cut 5 bases from V and 4 bases from J, with 10 bases between. Here the CDR3 reads CASSEGPNQPQHF. Written as DNA, the CDR3 is TGTGCCAGCAGTGAAGGTCCAAATCAGCCCCAGCATTTT. Supplemented by reference TRBV9 and TRBJ1-5, the full variable domain reads DSGVTQTPKHLITATGQRVTLRCSPRSGDLSVYWYQQSLDQGLQFLIQYYNGEERAKGNILERFSAQQFPDLHSELNLSSLELGDSALYFCASSEGPNQPQHFGDGTRLSIL.